This record concerns one TCR beta chain sequence. The data derive from a study of shared clonotypes between healthy human individuals. TCRdb keeps only in-frame clones here, not all; method: immunoSEQ multiplex PCR. Of over a million clones listed, around 97% are singletons. This CDR3 comprises 14 residues. V dropped 0 bases and J dropped 5 bases, with 10 bases sitting between them. Per germline, CDR1 WNHNN and CDR2 SYGVQD (reference sequence). The receptor was isolated from a man younger than 40 in good health. The chain links TRBV10-1 to TRBJ2-5; D not certain. Source material: naive CD4+ T cells sorted from blood. The subset was: CD45RA+ positively selected. CDR3: CASSESWPSETQYF. The CDR3 region has the DNA TGCGCCAGCAGTGAGTCGTGGCCCTCGGAGACCCAGTACTTC.